This entry is about one TCR beta chain. Its specificity is not known. The record originates from a study of CD8 T cell repertoires and HIV-1 epitope variants. For the study at large: Autologous T cell-negative cells served as antigen-presenting cells in equal numbers.

Sequenced by immunoSEQ multiplex PCR; TCRdb stores in-frame clones only, minus some. The table records a few thousand clones, about 63% of them present only once. What was sequenced was cultured CD8+ T cells derived from PBMCs. This TCR came from a male donor with HIV.

The CDR3 DNA reads TGTGCCAGCAGCTTAGAGATGGGTGAGCAGTTCTTC. It specifies CASSLEMGEQFF. The chain has TRBV11-3 and TRBJ2-1; D gene ambiguous. The V end lost 0 bases, the J end lost 9 bases, and 6 bases lay between the germline ends. Germline lookup yields CDR1 SGHNT and CDR2 YENEEA. The length of the CDR3 is 12 residues.